This TCR beta chain was retrieved from a study of blood T cell repertoires in COVID-19. Per the study methods: By means of reference gene primer amplification, nucleated cell counts were estimated. Libraries were prepared by immunoSEQ multiplex PCR; TCRdb keeps only in-frame clonotypes and omits some of them. D and trimming were read from the DNA, whereas the V and J calls and clone size are those reported in that table. The table includes approximately 94,000 clones, around 80% detected once. Per the germline V gene, CDR1 is SGHNT and CDR2 is YYREEE (reference sequence). Trimming shortened V by 2 bases and J by 3 bases, and 26 bases separated the two germline ends. This CDR3 comprises 19 residues.

The TCR sequence derives from a human donor in a cohort sampled during active COVID-19. Sequencing used peripheral blood. The chain recombines TRBV5-4 with TRBJ1-1; D may be TRBD1 (5 bases). DNA of the CDR3: TGTGCCAGCAGCTTCTTAGGGTGGGGAACCCCCGTCAGGGACACTGAAGCTTTCTTT. It translates to CASSFLGWGTPVRDTEAFF.